The 2 T cell receptor beta chains presented below share a single source sample, sequenced in a study of breast tumors, draining lymph nodes, adjacent tissues. Axillary draining lymph nodes of breast cancer patients supplied the node samples. One entry per CDR3 protein results from TCRdb running MiXCR on the multiplex PCR reads. The sample comprises 190,000 or so distinct CDR3 sequences, roughly 29% of which are singletons, and 4.3% rests with the top ten. The source material was axillary lymph node tissue. Receptor source: a female donor with breast cancer. Some clones in this sample may be carry-over from other donors' samples.

The chain is built from TRBV2 and TRBJ1-5; possible D gene TRBD1, 6 bases. V lost 3 bases and J lost 11, with 11 bases in between. Looked up from germline, CDR1 is SNHLY and CDR2 is FYNNEI. This CDR3 has 12 amino acids. DNA of the CDR3: TGTGCCAGCAGTGAGGGACAAGAGACCCAGCATTTT. Translation gives CASSEGQETQHF.

In this sample, this clonotype turned up many times. The chain joins TRBV7-2 to TRBJ1-5; a possible D gene is TRBD1 (5 bases). Germline CDR1 SGHTA, CDR2 FQGNSA. V lost 1 base to trimming and J lost 6 bases, with 7 bases between them. The CDR3 sequence is 13 residues long. The CDR3 is CASSLEQGQPQHF. CDR3 nucleotides: TGTGCCAGCAGCTTAGAGCAGGGTCAGCCCCAGCATTTT.